These T cell receptor beta chains were read from a single sample in a study of shared clonotypes between healthy human individuals. Sequencing was performed with immunoSEQ multiplex PCR; in TCRdb, only in-frame clones are kept and a portion is missing. The sample yields over 2,000,000 clones, just under 95% seen once. Sequences were obtained from naive CD8+ T cells from PBMCs. The source is a man aged 18 to 35 in good health. Some clones in this sample may be carry-over from other donors' samples. The CDR3 runs from the conserved cysteine through the conserved F or W. D genes are given only for firm matches. Expanded clones are given a class, and other clones once, few, many or no size at all.

j_call,clone_size,d_call,v_call,cdr3_aa,cdr3_nt
TRBJ2-7,.,.,TRBV6-1,CASAEGRSNSYEQYF,TGTGCCAGCGCAGAAGGAAGGAGCAACTCCTACGAGCAGTACTTC
TRBJ1-1,.,.,TRBV10-3,CAISESGSTEAFF,TGTGCCATCAGTGAGTCCGGGAGCACTGAAGCTTTCTTT
TRBJ2-5,.,.,TRBV11-2,CASSLLARETQYF,TGTGCCAGCAGCTTATTAGCTCGGGAGACCCAGTACTTC
TRBJ2-7,.,.,TRBV14,CASSQDYPYEQYF,TGTGCCAGCAGCCAAGACTATCCGTACGAGCAGTACTTC
TRBJ1-5,.,.,TRBV6-1,CASSADRFNQPQHF,TGTGCCAGCAGCGCTGACAGGTTCAATCAGCCCCAGCATTTT
TRBJ2-7,.,.,TRBV29-1,CSVVQGDEQYF,TGCAGCGTAGTACAGGGAGACGAGCAGTACTTC
TRBJ2-1,.,TRBD1,TRBV5-1,CASSLIRTGAFYNEQFF,TGCGCCAGCAGCCTAATTCGGACAGGGGCCTTCTACAATGAGCAGTTCTTC
TRBJ1-6,.,.,TRBV28,CAGGIYNSPLHF,TGTGCCGGCGGGATCTATAATTCACCCCTCCACTTT
TRBJ2-7,once,TRBD1,TRBV27,CASSLRDSPSYEQYF,TGTGCCAGCAGTTTACGGGACAGTCCCTCCTACGAGCAGTACTTC
TRBJ1-1,.,.,TRBV28,CASSTTRGSLNTEAFF,TGTGCCAGCAGTACCACCAGGGGATCCCTTAACACTGAAGCTTTCTTT
TRBJ1-4,.,TRBD1,TRBV4-1,CASSDRTGPEKLFF,TGCGCCAGCAGCGACCGGACAGGCCCGGAAAAACTGTTTTTT
TRBJ2-5,.,.,TRBV28,CASSLSEGYQETQYF,TGTGCCAGCAGTTTATCGGAGGGGTACCAAGAGACCCAGTACTTC
TRBJ1-5,.,.,TRBV4-3,CASSLLWGGDQPQHF,TGCGCCAGCAGCCTCTTATGGGGGGGCGATCAGCCCCAGCATTTT
TRBJ1-5,.,.,TRBV28,CATSGPVGNQPQHF,TGTGCCACCTCGGGCCCGGTGGGCAATCAGCCCCAGCATTTT
TRBJ2-3,.,.,TRBV19,CASSIDWGLAPSTDTQYF,TGTGCCAGTAGTATAGATTGGGGACTGGCCCCAAGCACAGATACGCAGTATTTT
TRBJ1-4,.,.,TRBV14,CASSPVAANEKLFF,TGTGCCAGCAGCCCCGTGGCGGCTAATGAAAAACTGTTTTTT
TRBJ2-7,.,.,TRBV6-1,CASRATGSTYEQYF,TGTGCCAGTCGGGCGACAGGAAGCACCTACGAGCAGTACTTC
TRBJ2-1,.,TRBD2,TRBV7-8,CASSPKTSGGLNEQFF,TGTGCCAGCAGCCCCAAGACTAGCGGGGGTCTCAATGAGCAGTTCTTC
TRBJ1-3,.,.,TRBV9,CASSVGALGAPSGNTIYF,TGTGCCAGCAGCGTAGGCGCGCTTGGGGCCCCCTCTGGAAACACCATATATTTT
TRBJ1-5,.,.,TRBV28,CASSLLYRDQPQHF,TGTGCCAGCAGTTTATTGTACAGGGATCAGCCCCAGCATTTT
TRBJ1-1,few,.,TRBV7-9,CASGRSSRDTEAFF,TGTGCCAGCGGCCGGTCGTCCAGGGACACTGAAGCTTTCTTT
TRBJ2-1,.,TRBD2,TRBV27,CASSRRRRGGSGSYNEQFF,TGTGCCAGCAGCCGACGGCGGCGGGGGGGATCTGGTTCCTACAATGAGCAGTTCTTC
TRBJ2-1,.,.,TRBV4-1,CASSQVGQFFEQFF,TGCGCCAGCAGCCAAGTGGGTCAATTTTTTGAGCAGTTCTTC
TRBJ1-1,few,.,TRBV30,CAWRSALNTEAFF,TGTGCCTGGAGAAGTGCTCTGAACACTGAAGCTTTCTTT
TRBJ2-1,once,TRBD2,TRBV4-3,CASSPSGRSSYNEQFF,TGCGCCAGCAGCCCTAGCGGGAGGAGCTCCTACAATGAGCAGTTCTTC
TRBJ2-7,once,TRBD1,TRBV19,CASSDRGIYEQYF,TGTGCCAGTAGTGACAGGGGGATCTACGAGCAGTACTTC
TRBJ1-2,.,TRBD1,TRBV2,CASRRTGPLEGYTF,TGTGCCAGCAGACGGACAGGGCCCCTTGAGGGCTACACCTTC
TRBJ2-2,once,.,TRBV19,CASSIPGELFF,TGTGCCAGTAGTATACCCGGGGAGCTGTTTTTT